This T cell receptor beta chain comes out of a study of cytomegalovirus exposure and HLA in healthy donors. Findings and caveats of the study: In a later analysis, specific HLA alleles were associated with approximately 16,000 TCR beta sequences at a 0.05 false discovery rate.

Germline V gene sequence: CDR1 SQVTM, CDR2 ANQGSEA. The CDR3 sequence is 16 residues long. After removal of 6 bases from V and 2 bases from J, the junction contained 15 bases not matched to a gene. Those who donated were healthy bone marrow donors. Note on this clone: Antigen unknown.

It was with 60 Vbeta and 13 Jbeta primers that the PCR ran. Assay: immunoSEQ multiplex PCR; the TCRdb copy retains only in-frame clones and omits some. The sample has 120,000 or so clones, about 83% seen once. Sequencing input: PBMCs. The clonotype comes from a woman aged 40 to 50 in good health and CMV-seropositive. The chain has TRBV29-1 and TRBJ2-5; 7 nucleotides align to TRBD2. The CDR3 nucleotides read TGCAGCGTCGACTCAAGCGGGGTCGTGGGGCAAGAGACCCAGTACTTC. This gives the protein CSVDSSGVVGQETQYF.